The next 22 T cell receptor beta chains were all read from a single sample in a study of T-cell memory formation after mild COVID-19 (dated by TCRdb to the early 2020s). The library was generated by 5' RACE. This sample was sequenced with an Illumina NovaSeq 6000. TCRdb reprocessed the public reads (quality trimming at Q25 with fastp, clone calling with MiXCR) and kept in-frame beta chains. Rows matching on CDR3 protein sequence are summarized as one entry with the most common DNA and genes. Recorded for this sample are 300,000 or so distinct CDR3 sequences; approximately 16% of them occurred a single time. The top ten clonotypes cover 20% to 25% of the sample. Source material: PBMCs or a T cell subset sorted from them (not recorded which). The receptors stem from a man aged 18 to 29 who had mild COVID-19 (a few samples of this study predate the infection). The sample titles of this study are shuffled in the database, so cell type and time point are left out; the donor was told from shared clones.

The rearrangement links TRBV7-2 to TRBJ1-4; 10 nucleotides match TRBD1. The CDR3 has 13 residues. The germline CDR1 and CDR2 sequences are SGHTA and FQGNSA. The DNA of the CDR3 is TGTGCGACCAGGGGGACAGGGGACGAAAAACTGTTTTTT. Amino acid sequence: CATRGTGDEKLFF.

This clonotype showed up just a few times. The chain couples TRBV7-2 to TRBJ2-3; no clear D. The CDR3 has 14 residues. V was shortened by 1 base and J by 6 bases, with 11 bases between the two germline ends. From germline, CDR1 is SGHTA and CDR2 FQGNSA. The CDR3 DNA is TGTGCCAGCAGCTTAGTAATAGCAGTGGATACGCAGTATTTT. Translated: CASSLVIAVDTQYF.

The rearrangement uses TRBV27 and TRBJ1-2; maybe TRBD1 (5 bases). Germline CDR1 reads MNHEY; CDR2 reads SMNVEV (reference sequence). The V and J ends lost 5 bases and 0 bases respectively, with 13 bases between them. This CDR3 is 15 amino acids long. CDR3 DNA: TGTGCCAGCAGTCACTACAGGTCAGCTAACTATGGCTACACCTTC. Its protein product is CASSHYRSANYGYTF.

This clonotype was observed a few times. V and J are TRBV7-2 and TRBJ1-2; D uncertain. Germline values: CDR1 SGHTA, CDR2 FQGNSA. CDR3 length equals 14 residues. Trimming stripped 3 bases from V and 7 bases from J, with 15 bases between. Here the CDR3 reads CASSLNGPGGGYTF. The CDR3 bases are TGTGCCAGCAGCTTGAACGGGCCAGGCGGTGGCTACACCTTC.

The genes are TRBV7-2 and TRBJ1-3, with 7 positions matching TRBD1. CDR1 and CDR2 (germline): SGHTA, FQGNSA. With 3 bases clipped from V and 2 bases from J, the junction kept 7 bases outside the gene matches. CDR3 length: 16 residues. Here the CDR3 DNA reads TGTGCCAGCAGCTTTATCGCCACAGGGGCTGGAAACACCATATATTTT. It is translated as CASSFIATGAGNTIYF.

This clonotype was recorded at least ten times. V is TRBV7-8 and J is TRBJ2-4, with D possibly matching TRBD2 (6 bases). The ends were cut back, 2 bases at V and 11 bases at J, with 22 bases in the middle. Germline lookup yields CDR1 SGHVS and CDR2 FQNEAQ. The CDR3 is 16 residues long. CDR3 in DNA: TGTGCCAGCAGCTTATGGCGGGACCTCGGAAAAGGGTTTCAGTACTTC. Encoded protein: CASSLWRDLGKGFQYF.

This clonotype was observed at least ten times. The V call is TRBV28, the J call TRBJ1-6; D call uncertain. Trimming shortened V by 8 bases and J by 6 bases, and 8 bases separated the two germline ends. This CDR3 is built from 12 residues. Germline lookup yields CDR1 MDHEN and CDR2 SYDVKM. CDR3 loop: CASSKLNSPLHF. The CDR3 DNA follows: TGTGCCAGCTCTAAGCTTAATTCACCCCTCCACTTT.

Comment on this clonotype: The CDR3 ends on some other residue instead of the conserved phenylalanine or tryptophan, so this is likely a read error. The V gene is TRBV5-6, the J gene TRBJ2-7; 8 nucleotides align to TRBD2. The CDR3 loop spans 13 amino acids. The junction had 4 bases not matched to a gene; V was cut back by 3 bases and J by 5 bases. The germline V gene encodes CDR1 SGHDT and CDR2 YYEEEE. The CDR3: CASSSLAGNEQYS. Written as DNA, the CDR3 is TGTGCCAGCAGCTCCCTAGCGGGTAACGAGCAGTACTCC.

The CDR3 protein is CSARDAGHFYGYTF. The CDR3 DNA reads TGCAGTGCTAGAGATGCGGGACACTTCTATGGCTACACCTTC. J is TRBJ1-2 and V is TRBV20-1, with D possibly matching TRBD1 (6 bases). CDR1 is DFQATT, CDR2 SNEGSKA, per germline (reference sequence). V was shortened by 0 bases and J by 4 bases, with 12 bases between the two germline ends. The CDR3 spans 14 residues.

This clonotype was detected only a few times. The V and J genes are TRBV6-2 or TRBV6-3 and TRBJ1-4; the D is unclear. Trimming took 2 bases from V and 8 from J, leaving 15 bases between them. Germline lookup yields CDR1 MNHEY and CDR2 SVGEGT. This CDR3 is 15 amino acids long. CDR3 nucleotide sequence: TGTGCCAGCAGTTACAGACGGGTCGGCGTGGAAAAACTGTTTTTT. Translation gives CASSYRRVGVEKLFF.

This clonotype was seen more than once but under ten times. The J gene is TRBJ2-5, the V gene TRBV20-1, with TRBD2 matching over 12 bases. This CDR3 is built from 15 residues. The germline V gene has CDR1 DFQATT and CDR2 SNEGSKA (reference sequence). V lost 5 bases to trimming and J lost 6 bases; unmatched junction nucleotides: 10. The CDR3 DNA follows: TGCAGTGCTGGACCTCTAGCGGGGGGGCCTCAGACCCAGTACTTC. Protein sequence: CSAGPLAGGPQTQYF.

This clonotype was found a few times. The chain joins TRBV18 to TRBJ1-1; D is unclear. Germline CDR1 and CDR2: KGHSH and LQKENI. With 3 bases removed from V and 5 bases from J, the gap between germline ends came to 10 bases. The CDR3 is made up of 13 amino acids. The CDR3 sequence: CASSPDPGTEAFF. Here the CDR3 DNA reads TGTGCCAGCTCACCCGACCCGGGGACTGAAGCTTTCTTT.

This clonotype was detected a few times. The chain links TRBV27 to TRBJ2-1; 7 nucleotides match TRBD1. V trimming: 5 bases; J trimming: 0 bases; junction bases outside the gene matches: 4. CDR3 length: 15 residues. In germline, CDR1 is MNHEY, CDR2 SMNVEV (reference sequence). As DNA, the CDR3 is TGTGCCAGCAGTCGGGACAGCTTCTCCTACAATGAGCAGTTCTTC. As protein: CASSRDSFSYNEQFF.

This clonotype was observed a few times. The CDR3 DNA reads as TGTGCCAGCAGCCCGGGGACAGGGTTTGGTCAGCCCCAGCATTTT. It encodes CASSPGTGFGQPQHF. This chain links TRBV9 with TRBJ1-5; 9 bases agree with TRBD1. CDR3 length: 15 residues. V gave up 4 bases and J gave up 6 bases; unmatched junction bases: 8. Germline V lookup: CDR1 SGDLS, CDR2 YYNGEE.

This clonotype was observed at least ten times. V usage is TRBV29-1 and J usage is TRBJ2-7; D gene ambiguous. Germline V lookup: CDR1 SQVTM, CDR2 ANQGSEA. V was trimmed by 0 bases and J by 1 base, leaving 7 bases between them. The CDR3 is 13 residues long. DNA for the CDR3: TGCAGCGTTGAAGATACCAAGTCCTACGAGCAGTACTTC. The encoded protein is CSVEDTKSYEQYF.

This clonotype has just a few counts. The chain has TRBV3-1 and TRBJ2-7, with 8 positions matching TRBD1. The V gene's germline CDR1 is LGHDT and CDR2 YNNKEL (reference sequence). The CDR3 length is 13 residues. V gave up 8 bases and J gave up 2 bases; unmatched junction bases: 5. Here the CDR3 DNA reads TGTGCCAGCGGGACAGGACGAGCCTACGAGCAGTACTTC. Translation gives CASGTGRAYEQYF.

Written as DNA, the CDR3 is TGCGCCAGCAGCCCTGGACATCGGAACTATGGCTACACCTTC. It is translated as CASSPGHRNYGYTF. The chain employs TRBV4-1 and TRBJ1-2; tentative D call: TRBD1 (5 bases). V lost 4 bases and J lost 2, with 11 bases in between. The CDR3 consists of 14 residues. CDR1 and CDR2 (germline): MGHRA, YSYEKL.

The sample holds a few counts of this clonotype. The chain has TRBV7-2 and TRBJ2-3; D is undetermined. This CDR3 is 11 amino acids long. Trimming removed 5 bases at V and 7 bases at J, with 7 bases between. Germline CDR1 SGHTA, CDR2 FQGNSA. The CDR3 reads CASSPLNTQYF. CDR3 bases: TGTGCCAGCAGCCCCCTGAATACGCAGTATTTT.

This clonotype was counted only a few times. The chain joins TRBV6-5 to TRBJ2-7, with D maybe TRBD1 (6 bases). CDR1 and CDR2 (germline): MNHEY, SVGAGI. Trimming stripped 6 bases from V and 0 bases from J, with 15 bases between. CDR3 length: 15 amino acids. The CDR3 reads CASRLYREFSYEQYF. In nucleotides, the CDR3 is TGTGCCAGCAGGCTCTACAGGGAATTCTCCTACGAGCAGTACTTC.

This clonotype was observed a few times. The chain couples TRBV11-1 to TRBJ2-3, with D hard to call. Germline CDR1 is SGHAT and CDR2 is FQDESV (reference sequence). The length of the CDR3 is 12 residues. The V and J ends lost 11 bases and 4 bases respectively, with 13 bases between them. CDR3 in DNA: TGTGCCTCCTCGGTTCCGGCAGATACGCAGTATTTT. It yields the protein CASSVPADTQYF.

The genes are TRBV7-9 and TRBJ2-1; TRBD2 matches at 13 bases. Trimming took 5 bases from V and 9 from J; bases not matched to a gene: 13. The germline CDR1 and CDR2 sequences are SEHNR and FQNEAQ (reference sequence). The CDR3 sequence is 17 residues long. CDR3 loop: CASSPGATSGGAREQFF. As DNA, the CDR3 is TGTGCCAGCAGCCCCGGAGCCACTAGCGGGGGGGCCCGTGAGCAGTTCTTC.

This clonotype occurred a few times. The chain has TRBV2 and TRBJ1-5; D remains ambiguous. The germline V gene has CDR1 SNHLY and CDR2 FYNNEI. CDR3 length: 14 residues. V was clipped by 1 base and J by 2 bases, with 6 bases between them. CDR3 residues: CASSEDTGNQPQHF. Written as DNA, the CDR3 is TGTGCCAGCAGTGAAGACACCGGCAATCAGCCCCAGCATTTT.